This is a list of T cell receptor beta chains from one sample in a study of CD8+CD57+ T cells in acquired aplastic anemia. From the reads, TCRdb called clonotypes with MiXCR, one entry per CDR3 protein. The data hold about 190,000 distinct CDR3 sequences, with less than 60% observed a single time. Specimen: sorted CD4+, CD8+, or CD8+CD57+ T cells (not recorded which) from PBMCs. The receptors come from a human donor with aplastic anemia. The CDR3 runs from the conserved cysteine through the conserved F or W. Fields, in order: V gene, J gene, D gene, clone size, CDR3 DNA, CDR3 protein. A D gene is named only where the DNA matches it firmly. Some rows mark clone size as missing; the rest say once, few, many or name a class of expanded clone.

TRBV9	TRBJ2-7	-	-	TGTGCCTGCAGCGTCGGAGGTGGGTACGAGCAGTACTTC	CACSVGGGYEQYF
TRBV6-1	TRBJ2-3	-	few	TGTGCCAGCAGTGAAGGCCGGGAGAATACAGATACGCAGTATTTT	CASSEGRENTDTQYF
TRBV3-1	TRBJ2-7	-	many	TGTGCCAGCAGCCAAGCTAGGGGCGAGCAGTACTTC	CASSQARGEQYF
TRBV24-1	TRBJ1-2	TRBD1	many	TGTGCCACCAGTGAGAGGACAGGGGGCTTCTATGGCTACACCTTC	CATSERTGGFYGYTF
TRBV11-1	TRBJ2-1	TRBD1	-	TGTGCCAGCAGCCCAACTACAGGGGCCTACAATGAGCAGTTCTTC	CASSPTTGAYNEQFF
TRBV11-3	TRBJ2-7	-	many	TGTGCCAGCAGGTCAAAATACGAGCAGTACTTC	CASRSKYEQYF
TRBV15	TRBJ2-7	-	-	TGTGCCACCAGCAGGGGACGACAGACCTCCTACGAGCAGTACTTC	CATSRGRQTSYEQYF
TRBV24-1	TRBJ2-1	-	many	TGTGCCACCAGTGACCCTCCGGGGTACAATGAGCAGTTCTTC	CATSDPPGYNEQFF
TRBV19	TRBJ1-1	-	-	TGTGCCAGTAGAGCAGCGGATCGTGGTACTGAAGCTTTCTTT	CASRAADRGTEAFF
TRBV10-2	TRBJ2-5	-	few	TGCGCCAGCAGTGTCCTTTTCGACAGACAAGAGACCCAGTACTTC	CASSVLFDRQETQYF
TRBV9	TRBJ1-6	-	many	TGTGCCAGCACCCTGCCTGGTTCACCCCTCCACTTT	CASTLPGSPLHF
TRBV5-4	TRBJ1-5	TRBD1	many	TGTGCCAGCAGCCTCCGGACAGGGACGATCAGCAATCAGCCCCAGCATTTT	CASSLRTGTISNQPQHF
TRBV12-3/TRBV12-4	TRBJ2-1	TRBD1	many	TGTGCCAGCACCTGGGGGACAGGGGGTTACAATGAGCAGTTCTTC	CASTWGTGGYNEQFF
TRBV6-4	TRBJ2-2	-	many	TGTGCCAGCAGTGAGAGGCCCCTGAACACCGGGGAGCTGTTTTTT	CASSERPLNTGELFF
TRBV7-2	TRBJ2-7	-	few	TGTGCCAGCAGCCCGAGAGTCGGCGAGCAGTACTTC	CASSPRVGEQYF
TRBV15	TRBJ1-1	-	few	TGTGCCACCGAGGAGGGGCTGAACACTGAAGCTTTCTTT	CATEEGLNTEAFF
TRBV13	TRBJ1-5	TRBD1	many	TGTGCCAGCAGCTTGGACAGGGGGCATGGCAATCAGCCCCAGCATTTT	CASSLDRGHGNQPQHF
TRBV7-2	TRBJ2-1	TRBD2	many	TGTGCCAGCAGCTTAGCGGGAGGGCCCTACAATGAGCAGTTCTTC	CASSLAGGPYNEQFF
TRBV15	TRBJ2-7	TRBD1	-	TGTGCCACCAGAGACAGACAGGGAATAACCTACGAGCAGTACTTC	CATRDRQGITYEQYF
TRBV24-1	TRBJ2-1	-	-	TGTGCCATCAGTGAGTACTACAATGAGCAGTTCTTC	CAISEYYNEQFF
TRBV10-2	TRBJ1-5	TRBD1	-	TGCGCCAGCAGCACAGGGGGCGTAGGACAGCCCCAGCATTTT	CASSTGGVGQPQHF
TRBV20-1	TRBJ1-1	-	few	TGCAGTGCTAGGGGGGCAGGGACTGAAGCTTTCTTT	CSARGAGTEAFF